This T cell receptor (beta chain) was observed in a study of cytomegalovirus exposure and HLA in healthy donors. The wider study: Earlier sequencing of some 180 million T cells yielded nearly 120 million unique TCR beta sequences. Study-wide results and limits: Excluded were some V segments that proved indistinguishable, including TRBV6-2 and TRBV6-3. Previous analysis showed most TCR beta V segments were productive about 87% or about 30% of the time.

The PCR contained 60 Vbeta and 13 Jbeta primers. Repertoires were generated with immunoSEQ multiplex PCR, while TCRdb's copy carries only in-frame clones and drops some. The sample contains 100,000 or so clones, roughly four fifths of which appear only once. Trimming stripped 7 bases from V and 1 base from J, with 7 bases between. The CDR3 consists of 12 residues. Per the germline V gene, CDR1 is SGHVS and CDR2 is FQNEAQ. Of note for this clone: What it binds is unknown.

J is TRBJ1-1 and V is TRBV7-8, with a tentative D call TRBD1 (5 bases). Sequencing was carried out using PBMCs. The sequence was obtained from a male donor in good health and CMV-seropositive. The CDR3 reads CASTDRNTEAFF. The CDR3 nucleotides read TGTGCCAGCACCGACAGGAACACTGAAGCTTTCTTT.